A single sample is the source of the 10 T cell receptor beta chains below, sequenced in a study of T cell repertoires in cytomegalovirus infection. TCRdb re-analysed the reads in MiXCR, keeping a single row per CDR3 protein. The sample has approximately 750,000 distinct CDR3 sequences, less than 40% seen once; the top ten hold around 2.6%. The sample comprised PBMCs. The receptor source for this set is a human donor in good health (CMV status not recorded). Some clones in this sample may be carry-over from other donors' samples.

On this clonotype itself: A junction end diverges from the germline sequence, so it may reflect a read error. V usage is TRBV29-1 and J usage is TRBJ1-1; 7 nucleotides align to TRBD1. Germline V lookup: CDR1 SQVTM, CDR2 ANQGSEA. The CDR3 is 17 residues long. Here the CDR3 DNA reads TGCAGCGTAGAAGGACGACAGGGATTGTTCGTGAACACTGAAGCTTTCTTT. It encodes CSVEGRQGLFVNTEAFF.

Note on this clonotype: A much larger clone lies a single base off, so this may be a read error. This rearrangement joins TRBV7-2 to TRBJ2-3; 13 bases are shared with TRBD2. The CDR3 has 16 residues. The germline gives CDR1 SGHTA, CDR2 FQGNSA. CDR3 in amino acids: CASSLVGLAGPDPQYF. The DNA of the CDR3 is TGTGCCAGCAGCTTAGTGGGACTAGCGGGACCAGATCCGCAGTATTTT. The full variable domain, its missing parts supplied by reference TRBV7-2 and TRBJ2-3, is GAGVSQSPSNKVTEKGKDVELRCDPISGHTALYWYRQSLGQGLEFLIYFQGNSAPDKSGLPSDRFSAERTGGSVSTLTIQRTQQEDSAVYLCASSLVGLAGPDPQYFGPGTRLTVL.

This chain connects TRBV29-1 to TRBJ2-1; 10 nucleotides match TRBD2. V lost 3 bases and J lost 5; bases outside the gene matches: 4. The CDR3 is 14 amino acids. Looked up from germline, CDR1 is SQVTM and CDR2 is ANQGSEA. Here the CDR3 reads CSVEEAGGDNEQFF. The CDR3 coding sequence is TGCAGCGTTGAGGAAGCGGGAGGGGACAATGAGCAGTTCTTC.

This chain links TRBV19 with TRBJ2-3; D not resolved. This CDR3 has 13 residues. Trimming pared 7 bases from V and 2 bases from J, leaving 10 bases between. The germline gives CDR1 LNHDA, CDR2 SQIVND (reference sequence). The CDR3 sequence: CASNERVTDTQYF. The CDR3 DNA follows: TGTGCCAGTAATGAGAGAGTCACAGATACGCAGTATTTT.

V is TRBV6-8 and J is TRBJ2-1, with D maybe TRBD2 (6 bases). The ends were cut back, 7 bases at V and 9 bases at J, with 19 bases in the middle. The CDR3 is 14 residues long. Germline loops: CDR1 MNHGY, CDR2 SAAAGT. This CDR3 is CASKGGVLRGEQFF. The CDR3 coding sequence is TGTGCCAGCAAAGGAGGGGTTCTCCGTGGTGAGCAGTTCTTC.

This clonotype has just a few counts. The CDR3, as DNA: TGTGCCAGCAGTACAACTAGCGGGAGGGCCCTCAATGAGCAGTTCTTC. This translates into CASSTTSGRALNEQFF. The V call is TRBV28, the J call TRBJ2-1; 13 nucleotides match TRBD2. The J segment lost 6 bases and the V segment lost 5 bases, leaving 7 bases of the junction unmatched. From germline, CDR1 is MDHEN and CDR2 SYDVKM. CDR3 size: 16 residues.

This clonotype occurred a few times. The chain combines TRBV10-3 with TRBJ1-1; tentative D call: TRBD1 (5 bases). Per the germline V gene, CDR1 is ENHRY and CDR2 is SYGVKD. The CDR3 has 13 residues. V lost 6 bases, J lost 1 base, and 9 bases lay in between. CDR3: CAIRLTENTEAFF. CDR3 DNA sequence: TGTGCCATCAGATTGACAGAGAACACTGAAGCTTTCTTT.

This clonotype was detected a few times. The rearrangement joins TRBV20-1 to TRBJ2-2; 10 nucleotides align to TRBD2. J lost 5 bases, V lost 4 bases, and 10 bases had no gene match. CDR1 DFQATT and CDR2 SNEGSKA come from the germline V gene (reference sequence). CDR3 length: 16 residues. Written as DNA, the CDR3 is TGCAGTGCTAAGTGGGCTAGCGGGGGAACAACCGGGGAGCTGTTTTTT. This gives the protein CSAKWASGGTTGELFF.

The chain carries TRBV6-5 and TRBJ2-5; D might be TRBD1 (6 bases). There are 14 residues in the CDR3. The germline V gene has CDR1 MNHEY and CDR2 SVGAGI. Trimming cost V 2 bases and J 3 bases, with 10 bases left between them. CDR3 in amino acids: CASSYLRTEETQYF. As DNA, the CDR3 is TGTGCCAGCAGTTACCTCAGGACAGAAGAGACCCAGTACTTC.

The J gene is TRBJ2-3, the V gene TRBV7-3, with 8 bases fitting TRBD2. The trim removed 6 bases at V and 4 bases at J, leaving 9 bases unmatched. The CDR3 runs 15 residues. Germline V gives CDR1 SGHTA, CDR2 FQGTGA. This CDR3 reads CASSSSGGEADTQYF. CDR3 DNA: TGTGCCAGCAGTTCTTCCGGGGGGGAGGCAGATACGCAGTATTTT.